This passage covers 9 T cell receptor beta chains from one sample sequenced in a study of shared clonotypes between healthy human individuals. Profiling relied on immunoSEQ multiplex PCR, and the TCRdb table lists in-frame clones only, not all of them. Of some 2,000,000 clones listed, over 85% are singletons. What was sequenced was naive CD4+ T cells sorted from blood. Subset meaning: CD45RA+ positively selected. These TCRs come from a man younger than 35 in good health.

As regards this clone: Other DNA sequences of this sample code for an identical CDR3. This chain links TRBV9 with TRBJ2-2; D gene uncertain. The V end lost 6 bases, the J end lost 3 bases, and 6 bases lay between the germline ends. The CDR3 has 12 residues. CDR1 is SGDLS, CDR2 YYNGEE, per germline. The CDR3 region has the DNA TGTGCCAGCAATAGAGACACCGGGGAGCTGTTTTTT. Translation: CASNRDTGELFF.

The rearrangement links TRBV5-1 to TRBJ2-2; D not certain. Germline loops: CDR1 SGHRS, CDR2 YFSETQ. The CDR3 spans 15 residues. The V end lost 6 bases, the J end lost 0 bases, and 12 bases lay between the germline ends. CDR3 loop: CASINGLANTGELFF. Written as DNA, the CDR3 is TGCGCCAGCATTAACGGCCTCGCGAACACCGGGGAGCTGTTTTTT.

The sample holds many counts of this clone. This chain connects TRBV7-2 to TRBJ2-7, with D unresolved. V was cut by 2 bases and J by 6 bases, with 11 bases left in between. CDR3 length equals 13 residues. The germline V gene has CDR1 SGHTA and CDR2 FQGNSA. CDR3 bases: TGTGCCAGCAGCTTACAACGAGGCATCGAGCAGTACTTC. Its protein product is CASSLQRGIEQYF.

This chain links TRBV30 with TRBJ2-5; 9 nucleotides line up with TRBD1. The DNA end favors TRBJ2-7, so the J call may be wrong. CDR3 length equals 15 residues. From germline, CDR1 is GTSNPN and CDR2 SVGIG (reference sequence). The CDR3 protein is CAWSLPGQGGYEQYF. The CDR3 nucleotides read TGTGCCTGGAGTCTCCCGGGACAGGGAGGGTACGAGCAGTACTTC.

The CDR3 spells CASSQDAAPVAEQYF. The DNA for the CDR3 is TGCGCCAGCAGCCAAGATGCAGCCCCGGTTGCCGAGCAGTACTTC. The chain joins TRBV4-1 to TRBJ2-7; D is ambiguous. Trimming cost V 0 bases and J 6 bases, with 15 bases left between them. The CDR3 is 15 amino acids. The germline V gene encodes CDR1 MGHRA and CDR2 YSYEKL.

The chain is built from TRBV10-3 and TRBJ1-5; TRBD1 matches 11 bases. The V and J ends lost 8 bases and 3 bases, in that order; junction bases with no gene match: 9. Germline CDR1 ENHRY, CDR2 SYGVKD. The CDR3 is 16 residues long. In DNA form, the CDR3 reads TGTGCCATCCTGGACAGGGGGCTCGGTTTCAATCAGCCCCAGCATTTT. It yields the protein CAILDRGLGFNQPQHF.

The chain couples TRBV6-5 to TRBJ2-4; no definite D call. CDR1 is MNHEY, CDR2 SVGAGI, per germline. The CDR3 has 13 residues. Trimming left V 5 bases short and J 15 bases short, with 20 bases between. The CDR3 here is CASSVGRDKISYF. In DNA form, the CDR3 reads TGTGCCAGCAGTGTAGGACGCGATAAAATTTCGTACTTC.

This rearrangement joins TRBV7-2 to TRBJ2-7; 9 bases are a match to TRBD2. Germline values: CDR1 SGHTA, CDR2 FQGNSA. After removal of 5 bases from V and 2 bases from J, the junction contained 7 bases not matched to a gene. This CDR3 has 15 amino acids. DNA of the CDR3: TGTGCCAGCAGCACCGCGGGAGGGGAAACCTACGAGCAGTACTTC. Translating it yields CASSTAGGETYEQYF.

This clone occurred once. The chain is built from TRBV6-1 and TRBJ1-1; D gene unclear. This CDR3 spans 13 amino acids. Looked up from germline, CDR1 is MNHNS and CDR2 is SASEGT. The V end lost 4 bases, the J end lost 0 bases, and 6 bases lay between the germline ends. This chain's CDR3 is CASSGRVNTEAFF. CDR3 in DNA: TGTGCCAGCAGTGGGCGGGTGAACACTGAAGCTTTCTTT.